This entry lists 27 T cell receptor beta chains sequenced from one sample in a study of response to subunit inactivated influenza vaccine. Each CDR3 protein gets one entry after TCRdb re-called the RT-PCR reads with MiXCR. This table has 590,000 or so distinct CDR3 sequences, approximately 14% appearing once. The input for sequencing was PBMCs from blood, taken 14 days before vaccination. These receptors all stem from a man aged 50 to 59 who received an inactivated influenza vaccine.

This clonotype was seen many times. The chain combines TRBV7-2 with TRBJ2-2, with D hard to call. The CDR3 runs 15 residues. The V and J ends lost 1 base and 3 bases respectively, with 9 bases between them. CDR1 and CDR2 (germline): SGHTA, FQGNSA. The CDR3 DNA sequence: TGTGCCAGCAGCTTAGTTACAAGCTACACCGGGGAGCTGTTTTTT. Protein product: CASSLVTSYTGELFF.

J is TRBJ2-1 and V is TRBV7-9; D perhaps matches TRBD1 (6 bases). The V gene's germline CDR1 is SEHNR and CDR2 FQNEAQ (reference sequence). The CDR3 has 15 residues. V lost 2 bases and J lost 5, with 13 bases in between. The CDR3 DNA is TGTGCCAGCAGCTTACGGGCAGGGGTGAACAATGAGCAGTTCTTC. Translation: CASSLRAGVNNEQFF.

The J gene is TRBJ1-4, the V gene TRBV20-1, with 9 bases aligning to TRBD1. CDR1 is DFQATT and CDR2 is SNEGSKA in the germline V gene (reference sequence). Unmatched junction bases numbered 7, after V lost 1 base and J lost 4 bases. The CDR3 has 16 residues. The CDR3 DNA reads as TGCAGTGCTAGAGTGGGGACAGGGAATAATAATGAAAAACTGTTTTTT. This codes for CSARVGTGNNNEKLFF.

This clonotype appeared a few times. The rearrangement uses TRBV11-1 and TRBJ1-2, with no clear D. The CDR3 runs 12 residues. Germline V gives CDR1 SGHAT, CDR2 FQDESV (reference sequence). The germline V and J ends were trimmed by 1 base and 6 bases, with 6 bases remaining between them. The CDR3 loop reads CASSLERNGYTF. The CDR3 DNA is TGTGCCAGCAGCTTAGAGCGGAATGGCTACACCTTC.

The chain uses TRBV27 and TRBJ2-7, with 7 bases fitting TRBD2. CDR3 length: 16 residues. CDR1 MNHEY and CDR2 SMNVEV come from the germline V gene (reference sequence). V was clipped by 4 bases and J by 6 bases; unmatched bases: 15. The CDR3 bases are TGTGCCAGCAGTTGGGGGGGTTTGGCAGGGAGGGGCGAGCAGTACTTC. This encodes CASSWGGLAGRGEQYF.

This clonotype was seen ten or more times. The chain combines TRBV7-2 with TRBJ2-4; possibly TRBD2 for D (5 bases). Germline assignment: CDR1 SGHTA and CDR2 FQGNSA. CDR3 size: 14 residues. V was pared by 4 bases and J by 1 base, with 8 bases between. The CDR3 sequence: CASSSPGAKNIQYF. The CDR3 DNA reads TGTGCCAGCAGCTCCCCGGGGGCCAAAAACATTCAGTACTTC.

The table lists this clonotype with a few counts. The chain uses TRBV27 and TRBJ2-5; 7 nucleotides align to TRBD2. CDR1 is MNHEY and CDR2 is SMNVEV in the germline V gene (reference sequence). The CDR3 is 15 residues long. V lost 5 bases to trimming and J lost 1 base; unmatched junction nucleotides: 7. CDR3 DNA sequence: TGTGCCAGCAGTCCTCTTTCTAGCGGCCAAGAGACCCAGTACTTC. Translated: CASSPLSSGQETQYF.

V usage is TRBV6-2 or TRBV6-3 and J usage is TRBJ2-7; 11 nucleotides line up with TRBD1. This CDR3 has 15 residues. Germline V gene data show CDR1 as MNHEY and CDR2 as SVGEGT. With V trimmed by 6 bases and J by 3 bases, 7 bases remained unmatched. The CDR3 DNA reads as TGTGCCAGCAGGCCAATCGGGACAGGGGGCTACGAGCAGTACTTC. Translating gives CASRPIGTGGYEQYF.

The CDR3 loop is CASSQDNSGDYGYTF. Written as DNA, the CDR3 is TGCGCCAGCAGCCAAGATAACTCAGGGGACTATGGCTACACCTTC. J is TRBJ1-2 and V is TRBV4-3; a possible D gene is TRBD1 (6 bases). From germline, CDR1 is LGHNA and CDR2 YSLEER. The CDR3 covers 15 residues. V gave up 0 bases and J gave up 3 bases, with 11 bases separating them.

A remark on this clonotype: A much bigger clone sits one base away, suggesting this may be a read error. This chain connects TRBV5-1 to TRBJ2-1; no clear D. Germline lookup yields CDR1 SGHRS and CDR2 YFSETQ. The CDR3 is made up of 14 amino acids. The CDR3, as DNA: TGCGCCAGCAGCTTGGTTACCGGCTACAATGAGCAGCTCTTC. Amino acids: CASSLVTGYNEQLF.

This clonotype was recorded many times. The CDR3 DNA reads as TGTGCCAGCAGTGAATGGGCCGGGGAGCTGTTTTTT. This codes for CASSEWAGELFF. The chain joins TRBV2 to TRBJ2-2; D ambiguous. There are 12 residues in the CDR3. V lost 2 bases and J lost 6, with 4 bases in between. Germline lookup yields CDR1 SNHLY and CDR2 FYNNEI.

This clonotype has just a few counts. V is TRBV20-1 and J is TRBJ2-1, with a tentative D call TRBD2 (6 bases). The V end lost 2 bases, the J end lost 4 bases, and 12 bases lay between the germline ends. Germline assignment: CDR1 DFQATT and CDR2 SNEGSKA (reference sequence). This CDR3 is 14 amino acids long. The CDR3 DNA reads TGCAGTGCTAGATTGGTAGCGGTATACAATGAGCAGTTCTTC. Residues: CSARLVAVYNEQFF.

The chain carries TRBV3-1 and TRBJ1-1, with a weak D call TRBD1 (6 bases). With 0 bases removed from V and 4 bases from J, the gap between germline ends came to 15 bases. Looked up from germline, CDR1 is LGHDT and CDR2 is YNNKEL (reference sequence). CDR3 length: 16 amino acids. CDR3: CASSQDRSGVGTEAFF. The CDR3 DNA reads TGTGCCAGCAGCCAAGACCGGTCAGGGGTGGGCACTGAAGCTTTCTTT.

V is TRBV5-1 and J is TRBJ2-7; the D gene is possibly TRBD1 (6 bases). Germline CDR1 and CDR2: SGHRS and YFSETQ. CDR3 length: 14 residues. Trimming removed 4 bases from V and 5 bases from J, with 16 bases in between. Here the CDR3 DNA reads TGCGCCAGCAGCCCCGGACAGATCTCAAACGAGCAGTACTTC. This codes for CASSPGQISNEQYF. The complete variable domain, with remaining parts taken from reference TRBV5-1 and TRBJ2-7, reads KAGVTQTPRYLIKTRGQQVTLSCSPISGHRSVSWYQQTPGQGLQFLFEYFSETQRNKGNFPGRFSGRQFSNSRSEMNVSTLELGDSALYLCASSPGQISNEQYFGPGTRLTVT.

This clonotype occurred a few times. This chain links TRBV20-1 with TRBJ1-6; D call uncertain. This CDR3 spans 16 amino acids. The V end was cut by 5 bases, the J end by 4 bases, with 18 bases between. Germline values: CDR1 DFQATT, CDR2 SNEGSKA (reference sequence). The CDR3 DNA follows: TGCAGTGCTCGTAAACTAACCCGAGGGTATAATTCACCCCTCCACTTT. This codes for CSARKLTRGYNSPLHF.

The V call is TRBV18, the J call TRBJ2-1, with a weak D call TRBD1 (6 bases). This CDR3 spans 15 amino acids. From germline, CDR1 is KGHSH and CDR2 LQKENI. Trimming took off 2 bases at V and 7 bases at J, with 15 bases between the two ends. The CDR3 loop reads CASSPSRGQGNEQFF. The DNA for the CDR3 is TGTGCCAGCTCACCATCCCGGGGTCAGGGGAATGAGCAGTTCTTC.

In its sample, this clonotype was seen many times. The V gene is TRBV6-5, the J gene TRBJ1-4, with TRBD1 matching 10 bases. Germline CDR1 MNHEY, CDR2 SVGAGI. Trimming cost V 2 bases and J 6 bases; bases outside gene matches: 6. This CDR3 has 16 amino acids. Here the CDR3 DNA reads TGTGCCAGCAGTTACCTCGGGGGGACAGGGGATGAAAAACTGTTTTTT. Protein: CASSYLGGTGDEKLFF.

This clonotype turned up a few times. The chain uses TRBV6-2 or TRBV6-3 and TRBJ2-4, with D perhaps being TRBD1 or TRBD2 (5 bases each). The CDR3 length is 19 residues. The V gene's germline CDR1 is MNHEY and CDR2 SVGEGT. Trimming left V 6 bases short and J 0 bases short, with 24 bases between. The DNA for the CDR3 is TGTGCCAGCAGGCGCCGAACACCCGGGACGGATATAGCCAAAAACATTCAGTACTTC. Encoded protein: CASRRRTPGTDIAKNIQYF.

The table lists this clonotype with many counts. DNA of the CDR3: TGTGCCAGCAGCCGGGGACGTTGGGGTGGCTACACCTTC. Encoded protein: CASSRGRWGGYTF. The genes are TRBV7-2 and TRBJ1-2; D might be TRBD1 (5 bases). The CDR3 is 13 residues long. Germline V gene data show CDR1 as SGHTA and CDR2 as FQGNSA. V was clipped by 5 bases and J by 7 bases, with 14 bases between them.

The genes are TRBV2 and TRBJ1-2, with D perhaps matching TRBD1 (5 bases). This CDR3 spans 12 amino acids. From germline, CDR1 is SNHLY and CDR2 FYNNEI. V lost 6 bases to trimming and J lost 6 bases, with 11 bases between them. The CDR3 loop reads CASREDKDGYTF. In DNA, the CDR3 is TGTGCCAGCAGAGAGGACAAGGATGGCTACACCTTC.

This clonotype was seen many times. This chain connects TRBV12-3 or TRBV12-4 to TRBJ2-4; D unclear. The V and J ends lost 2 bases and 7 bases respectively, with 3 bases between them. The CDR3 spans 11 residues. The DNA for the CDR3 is TGTGCCAGCAGTTTAAAGAACATTCAGTACTTC. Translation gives CASSLKNIQYF.

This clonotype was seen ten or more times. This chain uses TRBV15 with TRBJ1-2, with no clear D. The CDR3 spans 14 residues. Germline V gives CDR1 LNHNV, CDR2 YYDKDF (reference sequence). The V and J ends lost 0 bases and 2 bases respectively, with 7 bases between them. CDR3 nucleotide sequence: TGTGCCACCAGCAGAGACAGGAACAACTATGGCTACACCTTC. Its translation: CATSRDRNNYGYTF. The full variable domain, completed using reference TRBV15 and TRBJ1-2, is DAMVIQNPRYQVTQFGKPVTLSCSQTLNHNVMYWYQQKSSQAPKLLFHYYDKDFNNEADTPDNFQSRRPNTSFCFLDIRSPGLGDTAMYLCATSRDRNNYGYTFGSGTRLTVV.

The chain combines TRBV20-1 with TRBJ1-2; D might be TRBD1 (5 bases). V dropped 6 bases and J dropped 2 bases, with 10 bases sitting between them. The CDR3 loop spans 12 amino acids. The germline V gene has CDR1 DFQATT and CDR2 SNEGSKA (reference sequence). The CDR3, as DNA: TGCAGTGCAACGGGGGACAACTATGGCTACACCTTC. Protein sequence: CSATGDNYGYTF.

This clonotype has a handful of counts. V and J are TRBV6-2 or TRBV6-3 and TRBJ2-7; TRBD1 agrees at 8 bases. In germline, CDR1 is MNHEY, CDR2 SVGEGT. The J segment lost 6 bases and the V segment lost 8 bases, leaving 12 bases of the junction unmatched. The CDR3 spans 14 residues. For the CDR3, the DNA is TGTGCCAGCGGCTTGACAGGGGTGTCTCGCGAGCAGTACTTC. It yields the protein CASGLTGVSREQYF.

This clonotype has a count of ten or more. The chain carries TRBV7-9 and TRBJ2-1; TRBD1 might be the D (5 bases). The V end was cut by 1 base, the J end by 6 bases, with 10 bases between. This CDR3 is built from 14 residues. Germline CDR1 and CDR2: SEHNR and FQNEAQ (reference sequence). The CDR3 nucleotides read TGTGCCAGCAGCTTAGAGGGGCTCAGCAATGAGCAGTTCTTC. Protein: CASSLEGLSNEQFF.

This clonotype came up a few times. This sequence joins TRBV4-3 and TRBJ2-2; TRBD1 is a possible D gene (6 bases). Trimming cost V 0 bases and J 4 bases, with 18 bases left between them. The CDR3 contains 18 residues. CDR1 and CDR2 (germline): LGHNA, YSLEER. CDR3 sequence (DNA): TGCGCCAGCAGCCAAGATACCTCAGGGGTTGGGCGCACCGGGGAGCTGTTTTTT. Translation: CASSQDTSGVGRTGELFF.

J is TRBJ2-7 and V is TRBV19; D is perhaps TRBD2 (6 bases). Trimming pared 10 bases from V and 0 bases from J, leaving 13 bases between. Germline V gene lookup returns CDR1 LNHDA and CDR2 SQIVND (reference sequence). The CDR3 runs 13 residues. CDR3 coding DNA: TGTGCCACCCGTGGAGGGGCCTCCTACGAGCAGTACTTC. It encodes CATRGGASYEQYF.